These 27 T cell receptor beta chains were all obtained from the same sample, sequenced in a study of CD8 T cells in ankylosing spondylitis. Study-wide findings and caveats: Made up of about eight highly homologous variants, a TCR beta motif appeared characteristic of ankylosing spondylitis blood.

Their antigens remain unidentified. A single record per CDR3 protein comes from TCRdb applying MiXCR to the 5' RACE reads. The data contain 700,000 to 850,000 distinct CDR3 sequences, 12% of them singletons. Material: blood, either unsorted or a sorted T cell fraction (not recorded which). The receptors here all came from a male donor with ankylosing spondylitis.

This clonotype was picked up a small number of times. The V call is TRBV20-1, the J call TRBJ1-2; D not resolved. The CDR3 has 12 amino acids. Germline V lookup: CDR1 DFQATT, CDR2 SNEGSKA (reference sequence). Trimming cost V 4 bases and J 4 bases, with 10 bases left between them. The CDR3 protein is CSATQDSYGYTF. The CDR3 coding sequence is TGCAGTGCTACGCAGGACTCCTATGGCTACACCTTC.

This chain joins TRBV7-2 and TRBJ1-4, with TRBD1 identical over 9 bases. CDR3 length equals 15 residues. With V trimmed by 5 bases and J by 8 bases, 9 bases remained unmatched. Germline-derived CDR1 and CDR2 are SGHTA and FQGNSA. The CDR3 is CASSPRTGADEKLFF. The CDR3 DNA follows: TGTGCCAGCAGCCCCAGGACAGGGGCCGACGAAAAACTGTTTTTT.

J is TRBJ2-7 and V is TRBV6-5; the match to TRBD2 covers 9 bases. CDR1 and CDR2 (germline): MNHEY, SVGAGI. Unmatched junction bases numbered 10, after V lost 2 bases and J lost 2 bases. The CDR3 extends over 17 amino acids. CDR3 amino acids: CASSYPQREAHAYEQYF. In DNA form, the CDR3 reads TGTGCCAGCAGTTACCCCCAGCGGGAGGCCCACGCCTACGAGCAGTACTTC.

Here the CDR3 DNA reads TGTGCCAGCAGCTTAGATGGCTGGTACCAAGAGACCCAGTACTTC. Encoded protein: CASSLDGWYQETQYF. The chain couples TRBV7-2 to TRBJ2-5, with D unresolved. Germline values: CDR1 SGHTA, CDR2 FQGNSA. The CDR3 extends over 15 amino acids. V lost 1 base, J lost 0 bases, and 9 bases lay in between.

Many counts were recorded for this clonotype. This chain connects TRBV6-2 or TRBV6-3 to TRBJ2-1, with D possibly matching TRBD1 (5 bases). Trimming cost V 2 bases and J 4 bases, with 15 bases left between them. The CDR3 has 16 amino acids. The germline V gene has CDR1 MNHEY and CDR2 SVGEGT. For the CDR3, the DNA is TGTGCCAGCAGTTACCCAGGGCAGGCCGGATACAATGAGCAGTTCTTC. Amino acid sequence: CASSYPGQAGYNEQFF.

This clonotype came up a few times. The V and J genes are TRBV30 and TRBJ2-3, with 9 bases matching TRBD1. With V trimmed by 6 bases and J by 3 bases, 10 bases remained unmatched. CDR1 is GTSNPN, CDR2 SVGIG, per germline (reference sequence). The CDR3 is 15 amino acids. For the CDR3, the DNA is TGTGCCTGTCCCTCGGGACAGGGTCGGACAGATACGCAGTATTTT. This translates into CACPSGQGRTDTQYF.

This clonotype came up once. V usage is TRBV20-1 and J usage is TRBJ2-7, with 8 positions matching TRBD1. CDR3 length: 14 residues. Germline values: CDR1 DFQATT, CDR2 SNEGSKA (reference sequence). Trimming took 3 bases from V and 0 from J; bases not matched to a gene: 4. Here the CDR3 reads CSARGQAVSYEQYF. CDR3 in DNA: TGCAGTGCTAGGGGACAGGCCGTCTCCTACGAGCAGTACTTC.

This clonotype came up many times. The V gene is TRBV24-1, the J gene TRBJ2-5; 8 bases line up with TRBD1. Germline trimming cut 4 bases from V and 4 bases from J; bases unmatched to any gene: 4. The CDR3 covers 14 residues. Germline V CDR1 and CDR2: KGHDR, SFDVKD. The CDR3 reads CATSETTGVETQYF. CDR3 sequence (DNA): TGTGCCACCAGTGAAACGACAGGGGTAGAGACCCAGTACTTC.

This clonotype appeared a few times. This chain joins TRBV6-1 and TRBJ2-3; TRBD1 agrees at 7 bases. This CDR3 spans 14 amino acids. The germline V gene has CDR1 MNHNS and CDR2 SASEGT. V lost 5 bases to trimming and J lost 2 bases; unmatched junction nucleotides: 4. CDR3: CASSPTGPTDTQYF. In nucleotides, the CDR3 is TGTGCCAGCAGTCCGACAGGGCCCACAGATACGCAGTATTTT.

The chain is built from TRBV6-5 and TRBJ2-3; the D is unclear. CDR3 length: 14 residues. CDR1 and CDR2 (germline): MNHEY, SVGAGI. V was clipped by 2 bases and J by 15 bases, with 21 bases between them. The CDR3 coding sequence is TGTGCCAGCAGTTACGCCGTTGGCTCCACGGTAGATTATTTT. It encodes CASSYAVGSTVDYF.

This clonotype was recorded a few times. This chain connects TRBV5-1 to TRBJ2-1; 9 bases are a match to TRBD1. This CDR3 spans 15 amino acids. Trimming cost V 2 bases and J 6 bases; bases outside gene matches: 6. The germline CDR1 and CDR2 sequences are SGHRS and YFSETQ. The CDR3 nucleotides read TGCGCCAGCAGCTTAGGGACAGGGTTGAGCAATGAGCAGTTCTTC. This encodes CASSLGTGLSNEQFF.

The rearrangement uses TRBV27 and TRBJ2-1; TRBD1 might be the D (5 bases). Trimming shortened V by 6 bases and J by 4 bases, and 16 bases separated the two germline ends. The CDR3 extends over 15 amino acids. Germline CDR1 and CDR2: MNHEY and SMNVEV (reference sequence). This CDR3 reads CASSLRAGRYNEQFF. Here the CDR3 DNA reads TGTGCCAGCAGCCTCAGGGCAGGCAGGTACAATGAGCAGTTCTTC.

The table lists this clonotype with a few counts. V gene TRBV6-6 combines with J gene TRBJ2-2; D perhaps matches TRBD1 (6 bases). CDR3 length: 13 residues. Germline V gene lookup returns CDR1 MNHNY and CDR2 SVGAGI (reference sequence). Trimming shortened V by 6 bases and J by 5 bases, and 10 bases separated the two germline ends. The CDR3: CASREQGTGELFF. The CDR3 DNA reads as TGTGCCAGCAGGGAACAGGGAACCGGGGAGCTGTTTTTT.

This chain uses TRBV28 with TRBJ2-7, with 9 positions matching TRBD1. Germline CDR1 MDHEN, CDR2 SYDVKM. The V segment lost 4 bases and the J segment 7 bases; nucleotides outside the gene matches: 14. The CDR3 contains 16 residues. The DNA for the CDR3 is TGTGCCAGCAGTTCGCCAGTCTACAGGGGGCTGGGGGAGCAGTACTTC. It specifies CASSSPVYRGLGEQYF.

V is TRBV24-1 and J is TRBJ2-7; no clear D gene. The length of the CDR3 is 12 residues. V was clipped by 9 bases and J by 0 bases, with 8 bases between them. CDR1 and CDR2 (germline): KGHDR, SFDVKD. In DNA form, the CDR3 reads TGTGCCACCCAAGGGTACTCCTACGAGCAGTACTTC. Its protein is CATQGYSYEQYF.

This clonotype was seen a few times. This chain uses TRBV6-5 with TRBJ1-1; D is perhaps TRBD1 (6 bases). CDR1 MNHEY and CDR2 SVGAGI come from the germline V gene. The ends were cut back, 2 bases at V and 3 bases at J, with 19 bases in the middle. CDR3 length: 17 residues. CDR3 DNA: TGTGCCAGCAGTTACGGGCAACTCGGACAGTATCACACTGAAGCTTTCTTT. It yields the protein CASSYGQLGQYHTEAFF.

This clonotype appeared a few times. The chain recombines TRBV20-1 with TRBJ2-1; D not certain. The germline V and J ends were trimmed by 0 bases and 9 bases, with 12 bases remaining between them. Germline CDR1 is DFQATT and CDR2 is SNEGSKA (reference sequence). The CDR3 runs 13 residues. The CDR3 spells CSARDLRASEQFF. The CDR3 DNA reads as TGCAGTGCTAGAGATTTAAGGGCGAGTGAGCAGTTCTTC.

This clonotype was seen ten or more times. The gene calls are TRBV7-2 and TRBJ2-1; 7 bases align to TRBD1. Germline V gene lookup returns CDR1 SGHTA and CDR2 FQGNSA. The length of the CDR3 is 16 residues. J lost 5 bases, V lost 5 bases, and 12 bases had no gene match. The CDR3 here is CASSTSRGSPHNEQFF. DNA for the CDR3: TGTGCCAGCAGCACCAGCAGGGGGTCCCCTCACAATGAGCAGTTCTTC.

This clonotype occurred many times. This sequence joins TRBV10-3 and TRBJ1-1; D uncertain. The CDR3 consists of 13 residues. The germline V gene encodes CDR1 ENHRY and CDR2 SYGVKD. The V end lost 0 bases, the J end lost 7 bases, and 9 bases lay between the germline ends. The CDR3 sequence: CAISESGEGEAFF. The CDR3 nucleotides are TGTGCCATCAGTGAGTCAGGAGAGGGTGAAGCTTTCTTT.

V and J are TRBV2 and TRBJ2-1; D call uncertain. CDR3 length equals 13 residues. Germline CDR1 is SNHLY and CDR2 is FYNNEI. The V gene lost 7 bases and the J gene lost 7 bases, with 14 bases spanning the gap. The CDR3 DNA reads as TGTGCCAGCACCACCGTGAAAGGGAATGAGCAGTTCTTC. It specifies CASTTVKGNEQFF.

The chain combines TRBV12-3 or TRBV12-4 with TRBJ2-1; a possible D gene is TRBD1 (6 bases). The CDR3 length is 12 residues. Trimming cost V 6 bases and J 15 bases, with 18 bases left between them. In DNA form, the CDR3 reads TGTGCCAGCAGATCTACAGGGTGGGGGCTGTTCTTC. Translation: CASRSTGWGLFF.

The table lists this clonotype with a few counts. The genes are TRBV20-1 and TRBJ2-1, with a tentative D call TRBD1 (5 bases). In germline, CDR1 is DFQATT, CDR2 SNEGSKA (reference sequence). The CDR3 runs to 14 residues. Trimming left V 0 bases short and J 7 bases short, with 13 bases between. CDR3 in amino acids: CSARDPRELNEQFF. For the CDR3, the DNA is TGCAGTGCTAGAGATCCCAGGGAACTTAATGAGCAGTTCTTC.

The sample holds many counts of this clonotype. The rearrangement links TRBV10-3 to TRBJ2-7, with TRBD1 matching 11 bases. The CDR3 is made up of 15 amino acids. CDR1 ENHRY and CDR2 SYGVKD come from the germline V gene. The ends lost 7 bases at V and 0 bases at J; junction bases unmatched: 5. CDR3 DNA: TGTGCCATCAAAGGGGACAGGGGGGACTCCTACGAGCAGTACTTC. Translation: CAIKGDRGDSYEQYF.

In this sample, this clonotype turned up a few times. This chain connects TRBV7-9 to TRBJ2-7, with D unclear. Germline values: CDR1 SEHNR, CDR2 FQNEAQ (reference sequence). The CDR3 sequence is 14 residues long. V was pared by 6 bases and J by 2 bases, with 14 bases between. The CDR3 nucleotides are TGTGCCAGCAGGGAAGACCTCTATGCCTACGAGCAGTACTTC. Protein product: CASREDLYAYEQYF.

This clonotype has just a few counts. The rearrangement uses TRBV6-2 or TRBV6-3 and TRBJ1-6, with D uncertain. The CDR3 has 17 residues. CDR1 and CDR2 from the germline V gene are MNHEY and SVGEGT. The V and J ends lost 5 bases and 1 base respectively, with 15 bases between them. The CDR3 loop reads CASSRAASRSYNSPLHF. The CDR3 DNA follows: TGTGCCAGCAGTAGGGCGGCTAGCAGGTCCTATAATTCACCCCTCCACTTT.

This clonotype was observed a handful of times. The J gene is TRBJ2-1, the V gene TRBV20-1, with a tentative D call TRBD2 (6 bases). Germline V gene data show CDR1 as DFQATT and CDR2 as SNEGSKA (reference sequence). The V and J ends lost 6 bases and 5 bases respectively, with 23 bases between them. CDR3 length equals 16 residues. This chain's CDR3 is CSAAGSIWLWDNEQFF. The CDR3 region has the DNA TGCAGTGCCGCGGGGTCAATTTGGCTCTGGGACAATGAGCAGTTCTTC.

This clonotype was detected only once. This chain connects TRBV11-3 to TRBJ2-7; the match to TRBD1 covers 8 bases. The germline CDR1 and CDR2 sequences are SGHNT and YENEEA. The junction had 9 bases not matched to a gene; V was cut back by 7 bases and J by 7 bases. The CDR3 spans 13 residues. CDR3 nucleotides: TGTGCCAGCACGGACAGGGAGTTAAGAGAGCAGTACTTC. Translating it yields CASTDRELREQYF. The full variable domain, rest sourced from reference TRBV11-3 and TRBJ2-7, is EAGVVQSPRYKIIEKKQPVAFWCNPISGHNTLYWYLQNLGQGPELLIRYENEEAVDDSQLPKDRFSAERLKGVDSTLKIQPAELGDSAVYLCASTDRELREQYFGPGTRLTVT.